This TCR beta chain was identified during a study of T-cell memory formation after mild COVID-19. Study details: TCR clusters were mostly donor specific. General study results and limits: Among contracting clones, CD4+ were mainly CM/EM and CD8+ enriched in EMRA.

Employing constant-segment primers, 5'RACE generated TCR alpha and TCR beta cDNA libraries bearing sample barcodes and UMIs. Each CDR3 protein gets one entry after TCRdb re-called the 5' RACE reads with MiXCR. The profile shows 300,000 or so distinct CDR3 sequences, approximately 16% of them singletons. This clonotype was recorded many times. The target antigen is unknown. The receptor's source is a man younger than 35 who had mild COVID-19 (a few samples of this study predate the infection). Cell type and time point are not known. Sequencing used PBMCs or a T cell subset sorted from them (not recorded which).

The CDR3 DNA reads TGTGCCAGCAGTCTACAGGGGAACACTGAAGCTTTCTTT. This translates into CASSLQGNTEAFF. The chain uses TRBV6-5 and TRBJ1-1; D may be TRBD1 (6 bases). The germline V gene encodes CDR1 MNHEY and CDR2 SVGAGI. Trimming left V 5 bases short and J 1 base short, with 8 bases between. CDR3 length: 13 residues.